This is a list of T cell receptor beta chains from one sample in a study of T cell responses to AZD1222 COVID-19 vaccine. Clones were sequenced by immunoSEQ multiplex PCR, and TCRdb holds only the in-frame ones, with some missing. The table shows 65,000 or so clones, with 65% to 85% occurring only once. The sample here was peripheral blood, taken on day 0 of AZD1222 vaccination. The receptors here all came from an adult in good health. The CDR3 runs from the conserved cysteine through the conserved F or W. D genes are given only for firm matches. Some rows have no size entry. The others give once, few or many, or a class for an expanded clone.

TGCGCCAGCAGCCTCGGACGAAGCAATACAGATACGCAGTATTTT CASSLGRSNTDTQYF TRBJ2-3 - - TRBV5-1
TGTGCCAGCAGCTTAGAATTGGGACAGGGGAGTGAAAAACTGTTTTTT CASSLELGQGSEKLFF TRBJ1-4 TRBD1 few TRBV7-8
TGTGCCAGCAGCCCCCTGGCAGGGTCCACTGAAGCTTTCTTT CASSPLAGSTEAFF TRBJ1-1 - - TRBV3-1/TRBV3-2
TGTGCCAGCAGTGAAGCGTTTCGACAGGTTAATGAAAAACTGTTTTTT CASSEAFRQVNEKLFF TRBJ1-4 - - TRBV6-1
TGTGCTAGCAGCTTAGGAGACAGTAGCACAGATACGCAGTATTTT CASSLGDSSTDTQYF TRBJ2-3 - - TRBV7-7
TGTGCCAGTAGCAAGACAGGGGGCTATGGCTACACCTTC CASSKTGGYGYTF TRBJ1-2 TRBD1 - TRBV19
TGTGCCAGCAGCTTAGACGCTAGCGGGTACTCCGGGAATGAGCAGTTCTTC CASSLDASGYSGNEQFF TRBJ2-1 TRBD2 once TRBV7-9
TGTGCCAGCAGTTCACCCATGGACAGGGTGAACACTGAAGCTTTCTTT CASSSPMDRVNTEAFF TRBJ1-1 TRBD1 - TRBV6-6
TGCAGCGGGGGGGGACAGATGAACACTGAAGCTTTCTTT CSGGGQMNTEAFF TRBJ1-1 TRBD1 - TRBV29-1
TGCGCCAGCAGCTTGGCCCGCTTGGGGGGGCAGTATTTT CASSLARLGGQYF TRBJ2-3 - - TRBV5-1
TGTGCCACCAGTCAGGGGGGTGTGAACACTGAAGCTTTCTTT CATSQGGVNTEAFF TRBJ1-1 TRBD1 few TRBV24-1
TGCAGCGCCGCTGGGACTAGCGGGGTGCTAAGCACAGATACGCAGTATTTT CSAAGTSGVLSTDTQYF TRBJ2-3 TRBD2 - TRBV29-1
TGCGCCAGCAGCTTGGAAGTGTTCAACAATGAGCAGTTCTTC CASSLEVFNNEQFF TRBJ2-1 - - TRBV5-1
TGTGCCAGCAGTTTTAGTGGTCGGTTGAACACTGAAGCTTTCTTT CASSFSGRLNTEAFF TRBJ1-1 - - TRBV28
TGTGCCAGCCTAACCGGGACAGCGACCTACGAGCAGTACTTC CASLTGTATYEQYF TRBJ2-7 TRBD1 - TRBV6-5
TGTGCCAGCAGTCCCGCGGGGACAGGGGATAATGGCTACACCTTC CASSPAGTGDNGYTF TRBJ1-2 TRBD1 once TRBV28
TGCGCCAGCAGCCAAGCCTCTAGCGGGGGGTATGAGACCCAGTACTTC CASSQASSGGYETQYF TRBJ2-5 TRBD2 - TRBV4-1
TGTGCCAGCAGCCAAGATCCCAGAAGCTCTGGAAACACCATATATTTT CASSQDPRSSGNTIYF TRBJ1-3 - - TRBV3-1/TRBV3-2
TGCAGCGTCGCCCGGGACGGAGCTAACTATGGCTACACCTTC CSVARDGANYGYTF TRBJ1-2 - - TRBV29-1
TGTGCCAGCAGTGAGACAGGGGACCTCACTGAAGCTTTCTTT CASSETGDLTEAFF TRBJ1-1 TRBD1 few TRBV6-1
TGTGCCAGCAGCCAAGTAACAGGTTCATACAATGAGCAGTTCTTC CASSQVTGSYNEQFF TRBJ2-1 - - TRBV3-1/TRBV3-2
TGCGCCAGCGGCCGGGCTAGCGGGTACCAAGAGACCCAGTACTTC CASGRASGYQETQYF TRBJ2-5 TRBD2 - TRBV4-1
TGTGCCAGCAGACTGACAGGGGGCGATTATGGCTACACCTTC CASRLTGGDYGYTF TRBJ1-2 TRBD1 - TRBV5-4
TGTGCCAGCAGCGTAATGGGCACAACTAGCACAGATACGCAGTATTTT CASSVMGTTSTDTQYF TRBJ2-3 - - TRBV9
TGTGCCAGCAGTGACCCCCAGGGGGGGCACACTGAAGCTTTCTTT CASSDPQGGHTEAFF TRBJ1-1 TRBD1 - TRBV6-2/TRBV6-3
TGTGCCACCAGTGATACAGTCTCTGGAAACACCATATATTTT CATSDTVSGNTIYF TRBJ1-3 - - TRBV24-1
TGTGCCAGCAGTTCCCTGGACCTAGACGAGCAGTACTTC CASSSLDLDEQYF TRBJ2-7 - - TRBV6-5
TGTGCCTGGAGTGCCCGCAGGGGCCTGATCTGGGCACCCCTCCACTTT CAWSARRGLIWAPLHF TRBJ1-6 - - TRBV30
TGTGCCAGCAGCTTTCCGGGGGTGGATGAGCAGTTCTTC CASSFPGVDEQFF TRBJ2-1 - - TRBV11-2
TGTGCCAGTAGGGGCCAGGGGAACACTGAAGCTTTCTTT CASRGQGNTEAFF TRBJ1-1 - - TRBV19
TGTGCCAGCAGTGAGTGGGGCAGTTCCTACGAGCAGTACTTC CASSEWGSSYEQYF TRBJ2-7 - - TRBV6-1